This entry is about one TCR beta chain. The V gene's germline CDR1 is SGHDN and CDR2 FVKESK. The CDR3 runs to 12 residues. Trimming shortened V by 5 bases and J by 5 bases, and 10 bases separated the two germline ends. Sequencing used immunoSEQ multiplex PCR; TCRdb keeps in-frame clones, though not all of them. The profile shows under 95,000 clones, over 90% of them singletons. These data belong to a study of OX40 agonist ivuxolimab in advanced cancers. The sequenced sample was CD4+ or CD8+ T cells sorted from blood, obtained in a trial of the OX40 agonist ivuxolimab. The receptor was isolated from an adult with an advanced solid tumor such as melanoma, head and neck, liver or kidney cancer. This chain uses TRBV14 with TRBJ2-7, with D unresolved. As DNA, the CDR3 is TGTGCCAGCAGCAAAGGGTCTCACGAGCAGTACTTC. Translation gives CASSKGSHEQYF.